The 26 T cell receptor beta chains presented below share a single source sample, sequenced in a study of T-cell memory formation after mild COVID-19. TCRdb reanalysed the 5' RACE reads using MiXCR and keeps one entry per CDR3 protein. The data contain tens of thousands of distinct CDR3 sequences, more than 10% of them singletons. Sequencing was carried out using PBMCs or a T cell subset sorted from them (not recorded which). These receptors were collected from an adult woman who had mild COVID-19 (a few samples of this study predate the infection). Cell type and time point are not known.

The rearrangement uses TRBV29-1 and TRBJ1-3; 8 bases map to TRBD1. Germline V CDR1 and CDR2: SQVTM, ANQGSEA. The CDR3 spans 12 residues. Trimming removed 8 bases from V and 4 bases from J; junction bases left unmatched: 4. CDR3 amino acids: CSTTGAGNTIYF. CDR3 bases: TGCAGCACGACAGGGGCAGGAAACACCATATATTTT.

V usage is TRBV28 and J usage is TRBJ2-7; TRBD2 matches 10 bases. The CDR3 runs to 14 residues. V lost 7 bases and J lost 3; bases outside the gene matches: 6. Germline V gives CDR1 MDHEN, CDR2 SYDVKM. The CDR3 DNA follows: TGTGCCAGCACCCTTTGGACTAGCGGCTACGAGCAGTACTTC. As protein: CASTLWTSGYEQYF.

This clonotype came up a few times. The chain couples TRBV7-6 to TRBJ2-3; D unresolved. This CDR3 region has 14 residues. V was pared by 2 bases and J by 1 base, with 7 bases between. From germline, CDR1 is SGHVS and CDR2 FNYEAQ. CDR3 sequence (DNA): TGTGCCAGCAGCTTATTGTCGGGCACAGATACGCAGTATTTT. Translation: CASSLLSGTDTQYF.

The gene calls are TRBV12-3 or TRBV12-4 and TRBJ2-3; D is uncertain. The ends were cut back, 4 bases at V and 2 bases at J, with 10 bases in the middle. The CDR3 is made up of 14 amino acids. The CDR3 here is CASSSPQTTDTQYF. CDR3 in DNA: TGTGCCAGCAGTTCACCGCAGACCACAGATACGCAGTATTTT.

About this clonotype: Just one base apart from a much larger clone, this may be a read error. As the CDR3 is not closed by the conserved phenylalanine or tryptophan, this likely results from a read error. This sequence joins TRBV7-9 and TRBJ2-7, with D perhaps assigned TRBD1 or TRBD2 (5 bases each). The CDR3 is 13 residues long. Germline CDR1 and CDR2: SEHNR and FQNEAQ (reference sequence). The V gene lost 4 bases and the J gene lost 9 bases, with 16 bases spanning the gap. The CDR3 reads CASSSGPRLGQYL. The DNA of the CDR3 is TGTGCCAGCAGCTCGGGACCCCGCCTAGGGCAGTACTTA.

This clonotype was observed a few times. CDR3 nucleotides: TGCAGTGCTAGAGGTCTAGCGGGAGCGTCTGAGCAGTTCTTC. Translation: CSARGLAGASEQFF. V is TRBV20-1 and J is TRBJ2-1, with 10 positions matching TRBD2. CDR3 length: 14 residues. Trimming removed 1 base from V and 9 bases from J; junction bases left unmatched: 6. Germline V gene data show CDR1 as DFQATT and CDR2 as SNEGSKA (reference sequence).

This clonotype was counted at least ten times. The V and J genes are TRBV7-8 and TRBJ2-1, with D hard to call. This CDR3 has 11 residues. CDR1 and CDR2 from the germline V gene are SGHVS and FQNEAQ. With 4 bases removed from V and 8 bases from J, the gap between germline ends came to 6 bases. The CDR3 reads CASSSTYEQFF. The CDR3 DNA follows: TGTGCCAGCAGCTCGACATATGAGCAGTTCTTC.

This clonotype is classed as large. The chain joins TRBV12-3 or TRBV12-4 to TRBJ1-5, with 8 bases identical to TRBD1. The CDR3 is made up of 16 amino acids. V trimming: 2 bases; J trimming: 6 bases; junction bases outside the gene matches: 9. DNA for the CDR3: TGTGCCAGCAGTTTAACGACAGGGGTGGGGTTTCAGCCCCAGCATTTT. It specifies CASSLTTGVGFQPQHF.

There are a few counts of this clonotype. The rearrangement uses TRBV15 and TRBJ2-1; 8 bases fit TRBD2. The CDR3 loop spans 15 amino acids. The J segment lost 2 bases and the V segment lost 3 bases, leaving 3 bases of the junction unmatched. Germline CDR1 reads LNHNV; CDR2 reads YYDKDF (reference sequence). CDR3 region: CATSSPGLAYNEQFF. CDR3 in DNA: TGTGCCACCAGCAGCCCGGGACTAGCCTACAATGAGCAGTTCTTC.

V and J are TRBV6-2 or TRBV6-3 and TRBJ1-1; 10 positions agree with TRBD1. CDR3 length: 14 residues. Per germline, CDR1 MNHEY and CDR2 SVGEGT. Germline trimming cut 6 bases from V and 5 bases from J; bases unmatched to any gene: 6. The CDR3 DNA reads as TGTGCCAGCAGGAGACAGGGGGCGAGGACTGAAGCTTTCTTT. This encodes CASRRQGARTEAFF.

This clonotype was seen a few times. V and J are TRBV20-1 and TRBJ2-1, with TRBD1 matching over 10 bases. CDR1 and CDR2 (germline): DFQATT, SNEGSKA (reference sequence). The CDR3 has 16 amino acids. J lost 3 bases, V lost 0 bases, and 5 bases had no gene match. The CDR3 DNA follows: TGCAGTGCTAGAGATCGACAGGGGGCGGACTACAATGAGCAGTTCTTC. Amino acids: CSARDRQGADYNEQFF.

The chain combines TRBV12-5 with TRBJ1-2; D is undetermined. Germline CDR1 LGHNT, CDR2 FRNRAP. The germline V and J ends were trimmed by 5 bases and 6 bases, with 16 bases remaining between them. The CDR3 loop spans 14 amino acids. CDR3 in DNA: TGTGCTAGTGGTGCCGGACCCCGGAAGGATGGCTACACCTTC. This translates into CASGAGPRKDGYTF. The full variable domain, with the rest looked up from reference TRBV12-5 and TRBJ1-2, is DARVTQTPRHKVTEMGQEVTMRCQPILGHNTVFWYRQTMMQGLELLAYFRNRAPLDDSGMPKDRFSAEMPDATLATLKIQPSEPRDSAVYFCASGAGPRKDGYTFGSGTRLTVV.

CDR3 region: CASSYSTSGREYNEQFF. The CDR3 DNA sequence: TGTGCCAGCAGTTACTCGACTAGCGGGAGGGAATACAATGAGCAGTTCTTC. The chain carries TRBV6-2 or TRBV6-3 and TRBJ2-1, with TRBD2 matching over 14 bases. The junction had 2 bases not matched to a gene; V was cut back by 0 bases and J by 4 bases. CDR3 length equals 17 residues. CDR1 is MNHEY, CDR2 SVGEGT, per germline.

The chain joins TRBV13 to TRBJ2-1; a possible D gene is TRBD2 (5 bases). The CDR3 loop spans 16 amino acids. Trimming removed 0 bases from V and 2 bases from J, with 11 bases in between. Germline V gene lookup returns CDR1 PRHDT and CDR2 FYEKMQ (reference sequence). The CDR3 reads CASSLGGLAPYNEQFF. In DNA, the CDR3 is TGTGCCAGCAGCTTAGGAGGGCTAGCTCCCTACAATGAGCAGTTCTTC.

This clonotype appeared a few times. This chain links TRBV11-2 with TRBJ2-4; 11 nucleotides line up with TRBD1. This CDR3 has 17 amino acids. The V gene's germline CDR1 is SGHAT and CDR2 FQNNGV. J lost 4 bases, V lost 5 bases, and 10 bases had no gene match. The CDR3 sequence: CASSRRTGGTFKNIQYF. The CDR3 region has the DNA TGTGCCAGCAGCCGCCGGACAGGGGGCACCTTTAAAAACATTCAGTACTTC. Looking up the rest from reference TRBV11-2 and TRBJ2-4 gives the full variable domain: EAGVAQSPRYKIIEKRQSVAFWCNPISGHATLYWYQQILGQGPKLLIQFQNNGVVDDSQLPKDRFSAERLKGVDSTLKIQPAKLEDSAVYLCASSRRTGGTFKNIQYFGAGTRLSVL.

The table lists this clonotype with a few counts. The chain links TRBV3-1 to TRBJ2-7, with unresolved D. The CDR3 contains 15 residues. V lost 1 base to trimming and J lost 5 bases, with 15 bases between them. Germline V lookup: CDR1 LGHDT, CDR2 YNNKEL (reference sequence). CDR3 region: CASSQAEPETHEQYF. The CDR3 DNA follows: TGTGCCAGCAGCCAAGCCGAGCCAGAAACCCACGAGCAGTACTTC.

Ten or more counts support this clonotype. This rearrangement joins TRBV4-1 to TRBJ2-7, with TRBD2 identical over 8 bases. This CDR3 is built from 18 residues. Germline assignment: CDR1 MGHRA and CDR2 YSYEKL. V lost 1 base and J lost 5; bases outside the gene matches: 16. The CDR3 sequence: CASSQVGVGERGYHEQYF. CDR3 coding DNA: TGCGCCAGCAGCCAAGTGGGCGTTGGCGAGCGGGGGTACCACGAGCAGTACTTC.

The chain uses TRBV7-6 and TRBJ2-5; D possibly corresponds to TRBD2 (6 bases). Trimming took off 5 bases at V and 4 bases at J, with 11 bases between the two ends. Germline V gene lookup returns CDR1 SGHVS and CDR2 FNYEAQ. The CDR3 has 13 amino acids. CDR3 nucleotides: TGTGCCAGCAGCCTCCCTAGCGTAGAGACCCAGTACTTC. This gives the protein CASSLPSVETQYF.

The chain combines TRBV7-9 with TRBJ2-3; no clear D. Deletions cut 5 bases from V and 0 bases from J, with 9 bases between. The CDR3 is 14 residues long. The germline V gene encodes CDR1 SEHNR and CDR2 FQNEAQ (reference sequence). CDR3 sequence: CASSPKISTDTQYF. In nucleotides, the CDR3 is TGTGCCAGCAGCCCAAAGATCAGCACAGATACGCAGTATTTT.

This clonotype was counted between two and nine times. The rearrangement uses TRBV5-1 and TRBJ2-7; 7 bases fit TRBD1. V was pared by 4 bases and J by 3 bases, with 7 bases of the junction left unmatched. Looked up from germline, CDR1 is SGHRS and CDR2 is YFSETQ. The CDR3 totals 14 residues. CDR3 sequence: CASSTTTGSYEQYF. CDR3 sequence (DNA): TGCGCCAGCAGCACCACGACAGGGAGCTACGAGCAGTACTTC.

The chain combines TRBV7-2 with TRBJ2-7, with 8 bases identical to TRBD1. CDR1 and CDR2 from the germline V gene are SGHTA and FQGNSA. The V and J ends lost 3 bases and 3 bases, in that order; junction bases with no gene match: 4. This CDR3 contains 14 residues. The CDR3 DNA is TGTGCCAGCAGCTTTGGGACAGGACGCTACGAGCAGTACTTC. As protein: CASSFGTGRYEQYF.

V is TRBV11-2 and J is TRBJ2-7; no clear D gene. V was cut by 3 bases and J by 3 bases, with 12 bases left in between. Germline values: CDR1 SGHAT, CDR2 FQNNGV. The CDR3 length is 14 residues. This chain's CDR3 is CASSLGSIIYEQYF. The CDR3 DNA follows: TGTGCCAGCAGCTTGGGCAGTATAATCTACGAGCAGTACTTC.

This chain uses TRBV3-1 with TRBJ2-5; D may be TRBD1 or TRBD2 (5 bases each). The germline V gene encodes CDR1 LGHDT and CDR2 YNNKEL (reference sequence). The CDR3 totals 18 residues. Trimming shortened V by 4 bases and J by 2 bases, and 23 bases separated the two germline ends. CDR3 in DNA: TGTGCCAGCAGCCGAGGGGCAAGGACAATTTCACAGCAAGAGACCCAGTACTTC. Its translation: CASSRGARTISQQETQYF.

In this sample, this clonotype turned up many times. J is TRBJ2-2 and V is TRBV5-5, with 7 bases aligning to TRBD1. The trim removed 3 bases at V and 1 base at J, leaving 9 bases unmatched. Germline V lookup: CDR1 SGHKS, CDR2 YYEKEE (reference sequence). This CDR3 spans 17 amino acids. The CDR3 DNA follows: TGTGCCAGCAGCTACAACCCCGGGACAGTGAACACCGGGGAGCTGTTTTTT. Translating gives CASSYNPGTVNTGELFF. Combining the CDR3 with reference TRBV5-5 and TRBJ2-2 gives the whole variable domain DAGVTQSPTHLIKTRGQQVTLRCSPISGHKSVSWYQQVLGQGPQFIFQYYEKEERGRGNFPDRFSARQFPNYSSELNVNALLLGDSALYLCASSYNPGTVNTGELFFGEGSRLTVL.

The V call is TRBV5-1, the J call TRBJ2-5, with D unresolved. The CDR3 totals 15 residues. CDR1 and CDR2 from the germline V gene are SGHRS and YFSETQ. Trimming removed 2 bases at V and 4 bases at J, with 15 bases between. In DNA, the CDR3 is TGCGCCAGCAGCTTAAATGCCTGGGGAAGAGAGACCCAGTACTTC. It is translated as CASSLNAWGRETQYF.

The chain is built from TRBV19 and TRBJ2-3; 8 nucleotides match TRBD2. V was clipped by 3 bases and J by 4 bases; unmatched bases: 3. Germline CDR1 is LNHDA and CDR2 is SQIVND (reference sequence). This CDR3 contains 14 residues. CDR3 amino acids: CASSMRGLADTQYF. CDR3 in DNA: TGTGCCAGTAGTATGCGGGGACTAGCAGATACGCAGTATTTT.